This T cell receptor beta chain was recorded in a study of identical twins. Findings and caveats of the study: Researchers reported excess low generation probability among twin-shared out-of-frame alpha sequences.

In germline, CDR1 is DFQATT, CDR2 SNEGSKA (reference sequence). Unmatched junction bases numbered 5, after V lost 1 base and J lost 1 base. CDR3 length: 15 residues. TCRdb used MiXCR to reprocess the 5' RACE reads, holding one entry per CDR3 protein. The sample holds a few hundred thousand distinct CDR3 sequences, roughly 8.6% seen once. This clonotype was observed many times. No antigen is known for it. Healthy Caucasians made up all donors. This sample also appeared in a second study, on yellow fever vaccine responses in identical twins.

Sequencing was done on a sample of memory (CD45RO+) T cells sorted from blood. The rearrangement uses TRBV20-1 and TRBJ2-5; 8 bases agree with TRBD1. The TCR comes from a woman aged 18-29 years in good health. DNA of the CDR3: TGCAGTGCTAGAGCTACTCAGGGGGCCCAAGAGACCCAGTACTTC. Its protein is CSARATQGAQETQYF.